This T cell receptor beta chain was recovered during a study of blood T cell repertoires in COVID-19. Across the study: The United States, Italy and Spain were the sources of the acute and convalescent COVID-19 samples. The analysed material was cDNA or gDNA that came from T cells, B-cell-depleted T cells, or PBMCs.

In the original processing: Reference gene primers were amplified, and this amplification served to estimate nucleated cell counts. Profiling relied on immunoSEQ multiplex PCR, and the TCRdb table lists in-frame clones only, not all of them. V and J calls and clone size are those listed in that table; D and trimming were worked out from the DNA. The sample shows about 64,000 clones, under 90% of them seen only once. The source is a man over 45 with active COVID-19. The material sequenced was peripheral blood.

CDR3 nucleotide sequence: TGTGCCAGCAGCTCCCCCAGGGTAGTCGGCGGGGAGCTGTTTTTT. Amino acid sequence: CASSSPRVVGGELFF. V is TRBV11-3 and J is TRBJ2-2; perhaps TRBD1 as D (5 bases). V was shortened by 4 bases and J by 7 bases, with 16 bases between the two germline ends. Germline V gene lookup returns CDR1 SGHNT and CDR2 YENEEA. The CDR3 runs 15 residues. Looking up the rest from reference TRBV11-3 and TRBJ2-2 gives the full variable domain: EAGVVQSPRYKIIEKKQPVAFWCNPISGHNTLYWYLQNLGQGPELLIRYENEEAVDDSQLPKDRFSAERLKGVDSTLKIQPAELGDSAVYLCASSSPRVVGGELFFGEGSRLTVL.